This note documents a single TCR beta chain sequence. What it binds is not known. The germline V gene has CDR1 SGHRS and CDR2 YFSETQ. The CDR3 spans 18 residues. Trimming took off 0 bases at V and 0 bases at J, with 17 bases between the two ends. Data came from immunoSEQ multiplex PCR; TCRdb stores just in-frame clones and leaves some out. The sample consists of nearly 55,000 clones, approximately 81% of them appearing once. The data stem from a study of a mutant IDH1 vaccine in newly diagnosed glioma. Sample time point: week 35, safety follow-up. With topical imiquimod, each dose of the vaccine consisted of 300 ug of mutant IDH1 20-mer peptide.

This clonotype originated in a woman aged 18-30 years with glioma. The rearrangement joins TRBV5-1 to TRBJ2-3; no clear D. The source material was PBMCs, sampled from a glioma patient whose treatment included an IDH1 peptide vaccine. DNA of the CDR3: TGCGCCAGCAGCTTGGCCCCACCAGGCGCCCCCAGCACAGATACGCAGTATTTT. It translates to CASSLAPPGAPSTDTQYF. The full variable domain, its missing parts supplied by reference TRBV5-1 and TRBJ2-3, is KAGVTQTPRYLIKTRGQQVTLSCSPISGHRSVSWYQQTPGQGLQFLFEYFSETQRNKGNFPGRFSGRQFSNSRSEMNVSTLELGDSALYLCASSLAPPGAPSTDTQYFGPGTRLTVL.